The TCR beta chain described here comes from a study of early T cells in non-severe SARS-CoV-2 infection. TCRdb redid the calling of the 5' RACE reads with MiXCR, one entry per CDR3 protein. This table holds over 90,000 distinct CDR3 sequences, 9.5% to 15% found once. This clonotype was detected many times. The sample was whole blood, taken at baseline. This receptor was taken from an adult who was a healthcare worker with PCR-confirmed SARS-CoV-2 infection or an uninfected control (not recorded which).

The CDR3 DNA follows: TGCAGTGCTAGAGATCAAGGGACTAACTACAATGAGCAGTTCTTC. Translating gives CSARDQGTNYNEQFF. The rearrangement joins TRBV20-1 to TRBJ2-1, with 7 bases lining up with TRBD2. Germline CDR1 is DFQATT and CDR2 is SNEGSKA (reference sequence). Losses at the gene ends were 0 bases for V and 3 bases for J; bases not matched to a gene: 5. This CDR3 has 15 residues.